This entry lists 2 T cell receptor beta chains sequenced from one sample in a study of CD8+ T cells in alopecia areata. RNA was isolated and reverse transcribed to cDNA, the sequencing template. Clones were read by immunoSEQ multiplex PCR, and TCRdb kept only the in-frame ones, dropping some. The sample has approximately 150,000 clones; more than 55% are singletons. Specimen: CD8+ T cells sorted from blood. Receptors originate from a human donor in good health.

This clone was found a few times. The CDR3 region is CASGEYEQYF. In DNA, the CDR3 is TGTGCCAGCGGGGAGTACGAGCAGTACTTC. The chain joins TRBV2 to TRBJ2-7; maybe TRBD2 (5 bases). CDR1 is SNHLY, CDR2 FYNNEI, per germline. The CDR3 spans 10 residues. V was shortened by 8 bases and J by 4 bases, with 6 bases between the two germline ends. The whole variable domain, filled in from reference TRBV2 and TRBJ2-7, reads EPEVTQTPSHQVTQMGQEVILRCVPISNHLYFYWYRQILGQKVEFLVSFYNNEISEKSEIFDDQFSVERPDGSNFTLKIRSTKLEDSAMYFCASGEYEQYFGPGTRLTVT.

The V gene is TRBV29-1, the J gene TRBJ2-7; maybe TRBD2 (6 bases). Trimming removed 6 bases at V and 4 bases at J, with 16 bases between. The germline CDR1 and CDR2 sequences are SQVTM and ANQGSEA. The CDR3 has 13 residues. The CDR3 DNA is TGCAGCGTAGACGGGACTGATGGTTACGAGCAGTACTTC. Protein product: CSVDGTDGYEQYF.